This T cell receptor beta chain came from a study of T cells expressing NK-cell markers. Study overall: It was sorted CD3+CD56+NKG2C+, CD3+CD56+NKG2C- and CD3+CD56-NKG2C+ T cells that supplied the TCR beta repertoires. Eight donors were sequenced, seven testing HCMV-seropositive and one testing seronegative.

As regards this clonotype: The antigen is not known.

Synthesis of TCR beta cDNA relied on 5'RACE template switching carrying UMIs. No DNA is given; TCRdb re-called the 5' RACE reads and lists each CDR3 protein once. This sample contains 90,000 to 130,000 distinct CDR3 sequences. This CDR3 has 12 residues. CDR1 and CDR2 from the germline V gene are SGHVS and FQNEAQ. Study-level results: Dominant NKG2C+ clonotype frequencies of roughly 1.0-7.5% of CD8+ T cells were measured in more than five donors.

The chain links TRBV7-8 to TRBJ2-3. The sample was blood T cells: a sorted CD56 or NKG2C T cell subset, CD4+ or CD8+ T cells, or bulk PBMC T cells (not recorded which). This sequence originates from a woman between 18 and 69 years old in good health. The chain's CDR3 is CASSLASDTQYF.